The T cell receptor beta chain described here comes from a study of blood T cell repertoires in COVID-19. From germline, CDR1 is MDHEN and CDR2 SYDVKM. Trimming removed 5 bases from V and 6 bases from J; junction bases left unmatched: 6. The CDR3 loop spans 14 amino acids. TCRdb's copy holds only in-frame clones and misses some; the assay was immunoSEQ multiplex PCR. The sample has about 80,000 clones, less than 90% seen once. The gene calls are TRBV28 and TRBJ2-7; 11 bases are a match to TRBD1. The sequenced sample consisted of peripheral blood. This TCR was sampled from a man aged 45-65 years with acute or convalescent COVID-19. CDR3 sequence reads: CASSPGQGASEQYF. The CDR3 DNA is TGTGCCAGCAGTCCAGGACAGGGGGCAAGCGAGCAGTACTTC.